These 4 T cell receptor beta chains share one sample of origin, sequenced in a study of T-cell reconstitution after alpha-beta-depleted transplantation in children. During its preparation, the TCRbeta library received unique molecular identifiers. In TCRdb, the PCR reads were re-called with MiXCR into one record per CDR3 protein. The sample includes 250,000 to 300,000 distinct CDR3 sequences, about a tenth of them seen just once. The sequenced sample was PBMCs from the stem cell graft donor, obtained from the stem cell graft. The source is a human donor who donated a stem cell graft to a child with SCID.

This clonotype was observed a handful of times. The chain links TRBV12-3 or TRBV12-4 to TRBJ1-5; D is unresolved. The length of the CDR3 is 18 residues. The ends were cut back, 7 bases at V and 5 bases at J, with 27 bases in the middle. CDR3 amino acids: CASNILVALGREDQPQHF. The CDR3 region has the DNA TGTGCCAGCAACATTTTAGTAGCCCTGGGGAGGGAGGATCAGCCCCAGCATTTT.

The chain employs TRBV6-2 or TRBV6-3 and TRBJ2-6; D may be TRBD2 (5 bases). Trimming took off 2 bases at V and 0 bases at J, with 11 bases between the two ends. Germline-derived CDR1 and CDR2 are MNHEY and SVGEGT. This CDR3 comprises 17 residues. In nucleotides, the CDR3 is TGTGCCAGCAGTTACGTTGGAGGAACCTCTGGGGCCAACGTCCTGACTTTC. This gives the protein CASSYVGGTSGANVLTF.

In its sample, this clonotype was seen a few times. The CDR3 sequence is CASSTGPSGANVLTF. The CDR3 coding sequence is TGTGCCAGCAGCACGGGGCCCTCTGGGGCCAACGTCCTGACTTTC. V is TRBV6-1 and J is TRBJ2-6; perhaps D is TRBD1 or TRBD2 (5 bases each). V lost 6 bases, J lost 0 bases, and 9 bases lay in between. The CDR3 contains 15 residues. The germline CDR1 and CDR2 sequences are MNHNS and SASEGT.

The CDR3 is CASSHPRGSQPQHF. The DNA for the CDR3 is TGCGCCAGCAGTCACCCCAGGGGGAGTCAGCCCCAGCATTTT. The rearrangement uses TRBV23-1 and TRBJ1-5; the match to TRBD1 covers 7 bases. TRBV23-1 is designated an ORF whose function remains uncertain. V shed 3 bases and J 6 bases; nucleotides not matched to a gene: 5. The length of the CDR3 is 14 residues.